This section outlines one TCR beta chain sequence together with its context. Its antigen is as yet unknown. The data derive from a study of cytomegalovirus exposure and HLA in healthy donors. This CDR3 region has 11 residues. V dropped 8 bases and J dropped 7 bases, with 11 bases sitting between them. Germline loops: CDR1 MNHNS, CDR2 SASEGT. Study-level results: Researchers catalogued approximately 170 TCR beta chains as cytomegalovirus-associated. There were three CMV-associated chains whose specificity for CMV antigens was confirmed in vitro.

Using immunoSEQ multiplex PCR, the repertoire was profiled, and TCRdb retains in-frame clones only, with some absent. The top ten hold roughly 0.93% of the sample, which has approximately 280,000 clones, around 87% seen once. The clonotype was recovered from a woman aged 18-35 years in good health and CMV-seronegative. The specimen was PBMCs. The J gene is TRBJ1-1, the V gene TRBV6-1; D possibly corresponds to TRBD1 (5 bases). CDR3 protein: CASGGVNEAFF. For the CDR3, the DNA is TGTGCCAGCGGAGGGGTTAATGAAGCTTTCTTT.